This TCR beta chain was recorded in a study of Ad26.COV2.S vaccination and SARS-CoV-2 variants. Study as a whole: Enrollment placed the donor in the COV1001 Ad26.COV2.S trial arm. Overall study results and limits: Assessments of TCR breadth and depth may have underestimated the total T cell responses.

A note on this clone: The antigen remains undetermined.

Treatment defined: roughly 20 received Ad26.COV2.S at low or high dose, single or two shots; about 5 received placebo; per-sample allocation not given. Sampling was performed 63 days after the first vaccine or placebo injection. Whoever gave the sample was an adult aged 18-55 years in Boston. The administered vaccine (an Ad26 vector) expressed Wuhan-strain SARS-CoV-2 spike. The protocol was immunoSEQ multiplex PCR, while the TCRdb copy is restricted to in-frame clones and leaves out a portion. The sample has more than 250,000 clones, 70% to 90% seen once; the top ten hold about 3.1%. The receptor comes from a person between 18 and 59 years old who received the Ad26.COV2.S COVID-19 vaccine or a placebo. Material: peripheral blood, obtained in a trial of Ad26.COV2.S vaccine versus placebo.

In nucleotides, the CDR3 is TGTGCCTGGAGGGACAGGTCGTTCTCTGGAAACACCATATATTTT. It codes for CAWRDRSFSGNTIYF. This rearrangement joins TRBV30 to TRBJ1-3, with 7 bases that match TRBD1. V lost 3 bases, J lost 0 bases, and 5 bases stayed unmatched. Germline loops: CDR1 GTSNPN, CDR2 SVGIG (reference sequence). The CDR3 is made up of 15 amino acids.